The clone carrying this T cell receptor (beta chain) was picked up many times. As yet, its antigen is unknown. The data were obtained in a study of breast tumors, draining lymph nodes, adjacent tissues. General study points: Tumor TCR diversity was below lymph nodes but above nontumor tissue. Most tumor T cells seemingly derive from lymph node, then expand in tumor. Luminal-like breast cancer showed significantly higher tumor–nontumor repertoire similarity than basal-like.

Samples came from axillary lymph nodes draining the breast cancer. TCRdb redid the calling of the multiplex PCR reads with MiXCR, one entry per CDR3 protein. The repertoire includes approximately 190,000 distinct CDR3 sequences, approximately 31% of them detected once, and more than 4% sits in the top ten. The TCR comes from a female donor with breast cancer. Some clones in this sample may be carry-over from other donors' samples. Sequencing used axillary lymph node tissue.

CDR3 coding DNA: TGCGCCAGCAGCCTAACCGGGATAACTAATGAAAAACTGTTTTTT. Its protein product is CASSLTGITNEKLFF. The V and J genes are TRBV4-1 and TRBJ1-4; D unresolved. Germline CDR1 reads MGHRA; CDR2 reads YSYEKL. The V and J ends lost 4 bases and 1 base respectively, with 10 bases between them. CDR3 length: 15 residues.